This TCR beta chain came from a study of cytomegalovirus exposure and HLA in healthy donors. Sequencing was performed with immunoSEQ multiplex PCR; in TCRdb, only in-frame clones are kept and a portion is missing. There are about 200,000 clones in the sample; 80% to 90% occur only once, and around an eighth lies in the top ten. The CDR3 consists of 14 residues. Trimming pared 5 bases from V and 0 bases from J, leaving 9 bases between. The germline V gene has CDR1 MDHEN and CDR2 SYDVKM. V and J are TRBV28 and TRBJ2-3; no clear D gene. Source material: PBMCs. The source of this sequence is a woman aged 25 to 45 in good health and CMV-seropositive. The CDR3 region is CASSITRSTDTQYF. In DNA, the CDR3 is TGTGCCAGCAGTATAACCAGAAGCACAGATACGCAGTATTTT. Together with reference TRBV28 and TRBJ2-3, the CDR3 gives the full variable domain: DVKVTQSSRYLVKRTGEKVFLECVQDMDHENMFWYRQDPGLGLRLIYFSYDVKMKEKGDIPEGYSVSREKKERFSLILESASTNQTSMYLCASSITRSTDTQYFGPGTRLTVL.